This T cell receptor (beta chain) came from a study of cytomegalovirus exposure and HLA in healthy donors. The CDR3 loop spans 14 amino acids. The germline V gene has CDR1 SGHNT and CDR2 YYREEE (reference sequence). Trimming pared 3 bases from V and 5 bases from J, leaving 14 bases between. Notes on this clone: Its antigen remains unknown.

Primers included in the PCR were 60 Vbeta and 13 Jbeta primers. Assay used: immunoSEQ multiplex PCR; TCRdb lists only in-frame clones, some missing. The sample lists approximately 130,000 clones; approximately 90% were seen once. General study findings and limits: Among immune exposure information, only CMV serostatus was available.

The specimen was PBMCs. This chain joins TRBV5-4 and TRBJ1-1; D may be TRBD1 (5 bases). The TCR comes from a woman younger than 45 in good health and CMV-seronegative. The CDR3 DNA follows: TGTGCCAGCAGCTATACAGGAGGGTTAACTGAAGCTTTCTTT. This gives the protein CASSYTGGLTEAFF.